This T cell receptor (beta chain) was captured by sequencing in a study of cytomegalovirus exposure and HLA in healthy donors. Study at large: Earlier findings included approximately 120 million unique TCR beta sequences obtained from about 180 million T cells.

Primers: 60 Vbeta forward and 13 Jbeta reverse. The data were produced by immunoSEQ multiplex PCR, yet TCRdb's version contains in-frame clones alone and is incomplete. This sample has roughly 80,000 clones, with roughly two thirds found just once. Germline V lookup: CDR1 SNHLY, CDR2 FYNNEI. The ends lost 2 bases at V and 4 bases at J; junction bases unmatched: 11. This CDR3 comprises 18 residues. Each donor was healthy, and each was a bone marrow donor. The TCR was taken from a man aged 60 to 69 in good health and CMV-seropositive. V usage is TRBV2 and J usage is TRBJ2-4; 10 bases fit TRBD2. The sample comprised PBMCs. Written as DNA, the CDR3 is TGTGCCAGCAGTGAATTGGCGGCTAGCGGGAGAGGAAAAAACATTCAGTACTTC. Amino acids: CASSELAASGRGKNIQYF.